The clone carrying this T cell receptor beta chain was recorded at least ten times. The data originate from a study of T-cell memory formation after mild COVID-19. In the study overall: Among the donors, TCR clusters were largely specific to each donor.

The V gene's germline CDR1 is MDHEN and CDR2 SYDVKM. The CDR3 length is 13 residues. The J segment lost 4 bases and the V segment lost 8 bases, leaving 4 bases of the junction unmatched. TCRdb analysed the 5' RACE reads with MiXCR anew, one entry per CDR3 protein. The data contain about 350,000 distinct CDR3 sequences, around 20% of them seen just once; the ten biggest clones take up around 20%. The material sequenced was PBMCs or a T cell subset sorted from them (not recorded which). The receptor's source is a man younger than 35 who had mild COVID-19 (a few samples of this study predate the infection). Cell type and time point are not known. The V and J genes are TRBV28 and TRBJ1-5, with 8 bases lining up with TRBD1. In DNA form, the CDR3 reads TGTGCCAGCTACAGGGGGTCAAATCAGCCCCAGCATTTT. Translating it yields CASYRGSNQPQHF.